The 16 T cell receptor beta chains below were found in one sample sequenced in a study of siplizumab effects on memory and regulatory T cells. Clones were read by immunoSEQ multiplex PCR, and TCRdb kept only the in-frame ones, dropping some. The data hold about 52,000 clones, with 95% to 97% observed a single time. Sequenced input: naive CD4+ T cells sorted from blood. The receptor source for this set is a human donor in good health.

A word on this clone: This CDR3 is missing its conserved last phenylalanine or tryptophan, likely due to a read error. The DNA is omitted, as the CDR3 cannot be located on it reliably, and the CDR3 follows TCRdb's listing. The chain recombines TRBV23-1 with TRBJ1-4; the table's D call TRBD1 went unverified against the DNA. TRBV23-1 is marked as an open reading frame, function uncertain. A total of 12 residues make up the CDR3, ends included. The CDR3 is CASSHALRDKGV.

The CDR3 spells CASSPGGIAKNIQYF. The CDR3 DNA sequence: TGTGCCAGCAGCCCGGGGGGTATAGCCAAAAACATTCAGTACTTC. This chain connects TRBV6-5 to TRBJ2-4; 7 nucleotides agree with TRBD2. Trimming removed 6 bases from V and 0 bases from J; junction bases left unmatched: 5. The CDR3 length is 15 residues. CDR1 and CDR2 from the germline V gene are MNHEY and SVGAGI.

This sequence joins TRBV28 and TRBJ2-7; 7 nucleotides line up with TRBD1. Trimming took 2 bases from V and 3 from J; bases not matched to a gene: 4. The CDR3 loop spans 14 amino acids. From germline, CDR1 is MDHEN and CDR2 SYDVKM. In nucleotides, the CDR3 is TGTGCCAGCAGTTTAAGCGCAGGGGGCTACGAGCAGTACTTC. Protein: CASSLSAGGYEQYF.

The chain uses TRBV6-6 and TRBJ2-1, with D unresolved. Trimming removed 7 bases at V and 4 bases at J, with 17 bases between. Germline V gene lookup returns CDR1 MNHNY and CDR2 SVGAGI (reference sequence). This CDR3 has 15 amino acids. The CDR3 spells CASNPARVPYNEQFF. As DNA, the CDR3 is TGTGCCAGCAACCCTGCCCGGGTCCCGTACAATGAGCAGTTCTTC.

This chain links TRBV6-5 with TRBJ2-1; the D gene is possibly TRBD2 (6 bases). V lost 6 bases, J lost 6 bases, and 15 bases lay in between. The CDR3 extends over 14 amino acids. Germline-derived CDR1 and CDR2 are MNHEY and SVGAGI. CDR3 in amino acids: CASSPRLVGNEQFF. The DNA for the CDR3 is TGTGCCAGCAGCCCCAGACTAGTCGGCAATGAGCAGTTCTTC.

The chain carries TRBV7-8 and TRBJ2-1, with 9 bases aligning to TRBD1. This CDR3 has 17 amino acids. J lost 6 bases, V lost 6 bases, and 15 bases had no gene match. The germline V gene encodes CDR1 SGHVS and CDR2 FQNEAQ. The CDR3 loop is CASRGRIGTGPPNEQFF. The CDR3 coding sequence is TGTGCCAGCAGAGGAAGGATCGGGACAGGGCCCCCCAATGAGCAGTTCTTC. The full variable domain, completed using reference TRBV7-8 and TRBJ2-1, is GAGVSQSPRYKVAKRGQDVALRCDPISGHVSLFWYQQALGQGPEFLTYFQNEAQLDKSGLPSDRFFAERPEGSVSTLKIQRTQQEDSAVYLCASRGRIGTGPPNEQFFGPGTRLTVL.

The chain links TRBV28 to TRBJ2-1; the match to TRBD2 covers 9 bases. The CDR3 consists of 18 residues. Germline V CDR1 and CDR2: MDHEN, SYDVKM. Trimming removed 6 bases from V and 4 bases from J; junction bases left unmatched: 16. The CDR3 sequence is CASSHSPATSGKYNEQFF. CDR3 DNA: TGTGCCAGCAGCCACAGCCCCGCGACTAGCGGAAAATACAATGAGCAGTTCTTC. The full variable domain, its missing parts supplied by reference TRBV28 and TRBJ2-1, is DVKVTQSSRYLVKRTGEKVFLECVQDMDHENMFWYRQDPGLGLRLIYFSYDVKMKEKGDIPEGYSVSREKKERFSLILESASTNQTSMYLCASSHSPATSGKYNEQFFGPGTRLTVL.

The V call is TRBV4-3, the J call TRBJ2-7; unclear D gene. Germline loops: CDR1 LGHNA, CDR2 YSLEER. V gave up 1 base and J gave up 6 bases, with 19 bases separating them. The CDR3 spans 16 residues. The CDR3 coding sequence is TGCGCCAGCAGCCAAGGAAGATCTAGAGTATCCGGCGAGCAGTACTTC. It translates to CASSQGRSRVSGEQYF.

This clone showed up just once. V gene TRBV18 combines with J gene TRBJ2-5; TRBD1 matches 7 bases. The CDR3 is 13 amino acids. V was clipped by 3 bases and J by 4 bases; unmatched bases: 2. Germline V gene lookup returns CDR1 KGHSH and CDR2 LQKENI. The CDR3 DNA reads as TGTGCCAGCTCACCCCGGGACAGAGAGACCCAGTACTTC. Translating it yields CASSPRDRETQYF.

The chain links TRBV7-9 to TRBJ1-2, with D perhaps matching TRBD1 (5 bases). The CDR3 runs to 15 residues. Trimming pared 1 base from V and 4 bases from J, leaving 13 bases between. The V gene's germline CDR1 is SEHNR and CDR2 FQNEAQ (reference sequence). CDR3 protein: CASSLGDARGYGYTF. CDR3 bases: TGTGCCAGCAGCTTAGGGGACGCCCGCGGCTATGGCTACACCTTC.

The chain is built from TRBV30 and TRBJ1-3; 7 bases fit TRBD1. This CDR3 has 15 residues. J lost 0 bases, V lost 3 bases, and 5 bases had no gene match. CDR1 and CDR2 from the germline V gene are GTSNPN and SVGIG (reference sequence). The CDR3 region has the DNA TGTGCCTGGAGCGGACAGGCCTTCTCTGGAAACACCATATATTTT. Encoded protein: CAWSGQAFSGNTIYF.

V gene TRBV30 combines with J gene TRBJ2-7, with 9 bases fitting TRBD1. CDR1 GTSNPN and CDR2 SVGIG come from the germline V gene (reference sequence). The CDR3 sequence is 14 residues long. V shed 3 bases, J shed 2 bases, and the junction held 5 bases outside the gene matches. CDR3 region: CAWRKTGGPYEQYF. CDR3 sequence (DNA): TGTGCCTGGAGAAAGACAGGGGGTCCCTACGAGCAGTACTTC. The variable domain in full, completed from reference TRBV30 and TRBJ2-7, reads SQTIHQWPATLVQPVGSPLSLECTVEGTSNPNLYWYRQAAGRGLQLLFYSVGIGQISSEVPQNLSASRPQDRQFILSSKKLLLSDSGFYLCAWRKTGGPYEQYFGPGTRLTVT.

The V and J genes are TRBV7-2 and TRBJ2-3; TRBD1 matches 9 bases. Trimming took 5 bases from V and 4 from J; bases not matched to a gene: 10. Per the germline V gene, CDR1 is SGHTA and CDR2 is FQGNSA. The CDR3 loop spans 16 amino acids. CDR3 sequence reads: CASSLSGTGLADTQYF. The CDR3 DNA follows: TGTGCCAGCAGCCTTTCCGGGACAGGGCTAGCAGATACGCAGTATTTT.

The CDR3 DNA sequence: TGTGCCAGCAGCGTAGGGCTAGCTGCCGGGGAGCTGTTTTTT. It is translated as CASSVGLAAGELFF. The chain couples TRBV9 to TRBJ2-2; possible D gene TRBD2, 5 bases. The CDR3 runs to 14 residues. V lost 0 bases to trimming and J lost 6 bases, with 9 bases between them. Germline V gives CDR1 SGDLS, CDR2 YYNGEE.

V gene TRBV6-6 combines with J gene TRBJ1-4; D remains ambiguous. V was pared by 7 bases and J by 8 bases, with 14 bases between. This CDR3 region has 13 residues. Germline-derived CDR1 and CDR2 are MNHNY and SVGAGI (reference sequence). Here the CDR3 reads CASNTFVREKLFF. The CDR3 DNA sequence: TGTGCCAGCAATACCTTCGTGCGGGAAAAACTGTTTTTT.

CDR3 sequence reads: CASSPNRAVETQYF. The CDR3 DNA is TGTGCCAGCTCACCAAACAGGGCTGTGGAGACCCAGTACTTC. The chain recombines TRBV18 with TRBJ2-5, with D possibly matching TRBD1 (6 bases). The CDR3 is 14 residues long. V was pared by 2 bases and J by 5 bases, with 12 bases between. Germline CDR1 and CDR2: KGHSH and LQKENI.